The subject of this entry is one T cell receptor (beta chain). Its antigen is still unknown. The sample has other DNA sequences that encode this CDR3 too. These data are taken from a study of shared clonotypes between healthy human individuals. Study overall: Donors, aged 18 to 49, were a couple of women and a few men. Per donor, CD8 memory used one plate, CD8 naive used two, CD4 memory used three and CD4 naive used three.

Study-wide points: When naive CD4 clonotypes were compared across a few donors, about 5% were shared.

Sequencing was performed with immunoSEQ multiplex PCR; in TCRdb, only in-frame clones are kept and a portion is missing. The sample carries roughly 2,300,000 clones, around 92% recorded once. The CDR3 covers 11 residues. Germline V gene data show CDR1 as DFQATT and CDR2 as SNEGSKA (reference sequence). The V end lost 3 bases, the J end lost 5 bases, and 7 bases lay between the germline ends. This chain joins TRBV20-1 and TRBJ2-5, with D possibly TRBD2 on 5 matching bases. Sequencing used naive CD4+ T cells from PBMCs. Subset indicated: CD45RA+ positively selected. The clonotype originates from a man aged 18 to 29 in good health. Some clones in this sample may be carry-over from other donors' samples. This CDR3 is CSARPGETQYF. CDR3 DNA: TGCAGTGCTAGGCCGGGGGAGACCCAGTACTTC.